The sequence of this T cell receptor beta chain was determined in a study of Graves' ophthalmopathy and Graves' hyperthyroidism. Notes on the study in general: A roughly 80% specificity and around 88% sensitivity were achieved by a 13-signature model that separated ophthalmopathy from stable hyperthyroidism. Ophthalmopathy progression cases were predicted by the model with approximately 66% sensitivity and 72% to 80% specificity.

The study amplified TCR beta CDR3 regions using RNA transcripts. The first round was an RT-PCR with HTBI primers, and the second round was a multiplex PCR. TCRdb used MiXCR to reprocess the multiplex PCR reads, holding one entry per CDR3 protein. The sample shows roughly 400,000 distinct CDR3 sequences, approximately 20% of them seen only once. Comments on this clonotype: Its antigen is undetermined.

Each diagnosis was determined on the basis of clinical symptoms, serum thyroxine, TRAb, thyroid ultrasound and orbital computed tomography. Germline CDR1 is LNHDA and CDR2 is SQIVND (reference sequence). The CDR3 consists of 15 residues. V lost 5 bases, J lost 6 bases, and 16 bases lay in between. Sequenced: peripheral blood. The chain uses TRBV19 and TRBJ2-2, with D perhaps matching TRBD1 or TRBD2 (5 bases each). The receptor was derived from a woman under 30 with Graves' ophthalmopathy. The CDR3 coding sequence is TGTGCCAGTAGTGGGACGACACGTTCTGCCGGGGAGCTGTTTTTT. Its translation is CASSGTTRSAGELFF.